The 21 T cell receptor beta chains in this list originate from one sample, sequenced in a study of cytomegalovirus exposure and HLA in healthy donors. PCR involved 60 Vbeta and 13 Jbeta primers. Assay used: immunoSEQ multiplex PCR; TCRdb lists only in-frame clones, some missing. The table has about 170,000 clones, 73% seen once. The sample comprised PBMCs. These receptors were taken from a woman aged 18-30 years in good health and CMV-seropositive.

This clone has a handful of counts. The V and J genes are TRBV25-1 and TRBJ1-1; no reliable D call. Germline V gene data show CDR1 as MGHDK and CDR2 as SYGVNS. The length of the CDR3 is 13 residues. Trimming took off 1 base at V and 8 bases at J, with 11 bases between the two ends. For the CDR3, the DNA is TGTGCCAGCAGTGAATCGGAACAGCAAGAAGCTTTCTTT. Protein product: CASSESEQQEAFF.

In this sample, this clone turned up once. CDR3 residues: CASSPRGGIEAFF. CDR3 sequence (DNA): TGTGCCAGCAGCCCTAGGGGTGGCATAGAAGCTTTCTTT. The rearrangement links TRBV9 to TRBJ1-1, with TRBD1 as a possible D gene (5 bases). The CDR3 totals 13 residues. The germline gives CDR1 SGDLS, CDR2 YYNGEE. V lost 4 bases and J 8 bases, leaving 15 bases between the germline ends.

V gene TRBV5-1 combines with J gene TRBJ2-2, with 13 positions matching TRBD2. V gave up 4 bases and J gave up 6 bases; unmatched junction bases: 12. CDR3 size: 18 residues. Germline-derived CDR1 and CDR2 are SGHRS and YFSETQ. CDR3 in DNA: TGCGCCAGCAGCCCCACCCAGACTAGCGGGGGGACGGCCGGGGAGCTGTTTTTT. Translating it yields CASSPTQTSGGTAGELFF.

The CDR3 bases are TGCGCCAGCAGCTCGCGACAGGGGATGAACACTGAAGCTTTCTTT. Protein: CASSSRQGMNTEAFF. The rearrangement joins TRBV4-3 to TRBJ1-1, with 8 bases identical to TRBD1. This CDR3 has 15 residues. Losses at the gene ends were 5 bases for V and 0 bases for J; bases not matched to a gene: 5. The V gene's germline CDR1 is LGHNA and CDR2 YSLEER.

The rearrangement links TRBV9 to TRBJ1-4, with 7 bases identical to TRBD1. V shed 7 bases and J 8 bases; nucleotides not matched to a gene: 11. Per germline, CDR1 SGDLS and CDR2 YYNGEE. The CDR3 covers 14 residues. CDR3 in amino acids: CASGRQGTSEKLFF. The CDR3 DNA follows: TGTGCCAGCGGAAGACAGGGTACGTCAGAAAAACTGTTTTTT.

This chain joins TRBV7-9 and TRBJ2-2; 7 bases line up with TRBD2. This CDR3 contains 18 residues. V gave up 1 base and J gave up 1 base; unmatched junction bases: 9. Germline lookup yields CDR1 SEHNR and CDR2 FQNEAQ (reference sequence). As DNA, the CDR3 is TGTGCCAGCAGCTTAGAAAGACTAGCCATATTGAACACCGGGGAGCTGTTTTTT. This encodes CASSLERLAILNTGELFF.

V is TRBV28 and J is TRBJ2-6; TRBD1 aligns across 10 bases. CDR1 and CDR2 from the germline V gene are MDHEN and SYDVKM. Trimming at V came to 7 bases and at J to 3 bases, leaving 3 bases not matched to a gene. The CDR3 covers 15 residues. The CDR3 sequence: CASTTGGGGANVLTF. CDR3 nucleotides: TGTGCCAGCACGACAGGGGGCGGTGGGGCCAACGTCCTGACTTTC. The variable domain in full, with the rest retrieved from reference TRBV28 and TRBJ2-6, is DVKVTQSSRYLVKRTGEKVFLECVQDMDHENMFWYRQDPGLGLRLIYFSYDVKMKEKGDIPEGYSVSREKKERFSLILESASTNQTSMYLCASTTGGGGANVLTFGAGSRLTVL.

The V call is TRBV30, the J call TRBJ1-2; 11 bases align to TRBD1. Trimming took 3 bases from V and 4 from J; bases not matched to a gene: 1. The CDR3 consists of 13 residues. The V gene's germline CDR1 is GTSNPN and CDR2 SVGIG (reference sequence). The CDR3 loop reads CAWRGQGVYGYTF. DNA for the CDR3: TGTGCCTGGAGGGGACAGGGGGTCTATGGCTACACCTTC. The whole variable domain, remainder taken from reference TRBV30 and TRBJ1-2, is SQTIHQWPATLVQPVGSPLSLECTVEGTSNPNLYWYRQAAGRGLQLLFYSVGIGQISSEVPQNLSASRPQDRQFILSSKKLLLSDSGFYLCAWRGQGVYGYTFGSGTRLTVV.

The V call is TRBV6-1, the J call TRBJ2-3, with no clear D. CDR1 and CDR2 (germline): MNHNS, SASEGT. V shed 7 bases and J shed 2 bases, with 13 bases lying between them. The length of the CDR3 is 14 residues. In nucleotides, the CDR3 is TGTGCCAGCATAGAACCAGGCCCCACAGATACGCAGTATTTT. As protein: CASIEPGPTDTQYF.

This chain links TRBV4-3 with TRBJ2-3; 12 bases are a match to TRBD2. This CDR3 spans 19 amino acids. The germline V gene encodes CDR1 LGHNA and CDR2 YSLEER. V shed 1 base and J 4 bases; nucleotides not matched to a gene: 12. CDR3 nucleotides: TGCGCCAGCAGCCAAGGCAGGACTAGCGGGGAAGGGAACTCAGATACGCAGTATTTT. It translates to CASSQGRTSGEGNSDTQYF.

The chain uses TRBV10-3 and TRBJ2-2; D possibly corresponds to TRBD1 (6 bases). The V gene lost 3 bases and the J gene lost 7 bases, with 24 bases spanning the gap. Germline CDR1 is ENHRY and CDR2 is SYGVKD. The CDR3 contains 18 residues. CDR3 residues: CAISDLDTGTGIGGELFF. Written as DNA, the CDR3 is TGTGCCATCAGTGATTTAGACACAGGGACGGGGATCGGCGGGGAGCTGTTTTTT.

V gene TRBV29-1 combines with J gene TRBJ1-2; TRBD1 agrees at 8 bases. Per germline, CDR1 SQVTM and CDR2 ANQGSEA. The CDR3 consists of 14 residues. J lost 2 bases, V lost 1 base, and 3 bases had no gene match. CDR3 DNA sequence: TGCAGCGTTGAAGTGGACAGGGTGAACTATGGCTACACCTTC. Protein product: CSVEVDRVNYGYTF. The full variable domain, with the rest looked up from reference TRBV29-1 and TRBJ1-2, is SAVISQKPSRDICQRGTSLTIQCQVDSQVTMMFWYRQQPGQSLTLIATANQGSEATYESGFVIDKFPISRPNLTFSTLTVSNMSPEDSSIYLCSVEVDRVNYGYTFGSGTRLTVV.

J is TRBJ2-3 and V is TRBV11-2, with TRBD2 matching over 11 bases. V lost 5 bases to trimming and J lost 6 bases; unmatched junction nucleotides: 10. Per germline, CDR1 SGHAT and CDR2 FQNNGV. The CDR3 spans 16 residues. Here the CDR3 reads CASSLRLAGFRDTQYF. The CDR3 coding sequence is TGTGCCAGCAGCCTGAGACTAGCGGGGTTTCGGGATACGCAGTATTTT. The full variable domain, completed using reference TRBV11-2 and TRBJ2-3, is EAGVAQSPRYKIIEKRQSVAFWCNPISGHATLYWYQQILGQGPKLLIQFQNNGVVDDSQLPKDRFSAERLKGVDSTLKIQPAKLEDSAVYLCASSLRLAGFRDTQYFGPGTRLTVL.

The chain links TRBV2 to TRBJ1-4; 7 positions match TRBD1. Germline values: CDR1 SNHLY, CDR2 FYNNEI. The CDR3 contains 15 residues. V was clipped by 6 bases and J by 3 bases; unmatched bases: 7. CDR3 bases: TGTGCCAGCAGACCACAGGGGCTGGCTAATGAAAAACTGTTTTTT. It yields the protein CASRPQGLANEKLFF. Based on the CDR3 plus reference TRBV2 and TRBJ1-4, the full variable domain is EPEVTQTPSHQVTQMGQEVILRCVPISNHLYFYWYRQILGQKVEFLVSFYNNEISEKSEIFDDQFSVERPDGSNFTLKIRSTKLEDSAMYFCASRPQGLANEKLFFGSGTQLSVL.

J is TRBJ1-1 and V is TRBV14, with 11 positions matching TRBD1. This CDR3 has 17 residues. V shed 0 bases, J shed 7 bases, and the junction held 10 bases outside the gene matches. The germline V gene encodes CDR1 SGHDN and CDR2 FVKESK. The CDR3 DNA reads as TGTGCCAGCAGCCAAGATTTTGTGGACAGGGGGCGACGTGAAGCTTTCTTT. Its protein product is CASSQDFVDRGRREAFF.

CDR3: CASSISGEGSNQPQHF. CDR3 DNA sequence: TGTGCCAGTAGTATAAGTGGTGAGGGAAGCAATCAGCCCCAGCATTTT. The chain employs TRBV19 and TRBJ1-5; D call uncertain. Trimming pared 2 bases from V and 1 base from J, leaving 12 bases between. In germline, CDR1 is LNHDA, CDR2 SQIVND (reference sequence). This CDR3 comprises 16 residues.

The chain carries TRBV7-3 and TRBJ2-1; 9 bases agree with TRBD1. V dropped 5 bases and J dropped 6; count of bases not matched to a gene: 5. The length of the CDR3 is 14 residues. In germline, CDR1 is SGHTA, CDR2 FQGTGA. CDR3 amino acids: CASSPHRGRNEQFF. CDR3 DNA sequence: TGTGCCAGCAGCCCTCACAGGGGGCGCAATGAGCAGTTCTTC. Looking up the rest from reference TRBV7-3 and TRBJ2-1 gives the full variable domain: GAGVSQTPSNKVTEKGKYVELRCDPISGHTALYWYRQSLGQGPEFLIYFQGTGAADDSGLPNDRFFAVRPEGSVSTLKIQRTERGDSAVYLCASSPHRGRNEQFFGPGTRLTVL.

The V call is TRBV2, the J call TRBJ1-5; D not certain. V shed 5 bases and J shed 3 bases, with 5 bases lying between them. This CDR3 has 12 residues. Germline values: CDR1 SNHLY, CDR2 FYNNEI. The CDR3 spells CASSYINQPQHF. CDR3 DNA: TGTGCCAGCAGTTACATCAATCAGCCCCAGCATTTT.

This clone was picked up a small number of times. Here the CDR3 reads CASSDPKYF. CDR3 nucleotides: TGTGCCAGCAGTGACCCTAAATACTTC. This sequence joins TRBV2 and TRBJ2-5; D unclear. Germline assignment: CDR1 SNHLY and CDR2 FYNNEI. The V end was cut by 3 bases, the J end by 14 bases, with 7 bases between. This CDR3 is 9 amino acids long. The whole variable domain, remainder taken from reference TRBV2 and TRBJ2-5, is EPEVTQTPSHQVTQMGQEVILRCVPISNHLYFYWYRQILGQKVEFLVSFYNNEISEKSEIFDDQFSVERPDGSNFTLKIRSTKLEDSAMYFCASSDPKYFGPGTRLLVL.

V and J are TRBV19 and TRBJ2-7; TRBD2 matches 8 bases. The germline gives CDR1 LNHDA, CDR2 SQIVND (reference sequence). Losses at the gene ends were 7 bases for V and 0 bases for J; bases not matched to a gene: 8. The CDR3 contains 15 residues. The CDR3 DNA follows: TGTGCCAGTAACCCAGTAGCGGGGCCCTCCTACGAGCAGTACTTC. Translation: CASNPVAGPSYEQYF.

This clone was counted only a few times. The rearrangement uses TRBV6-5 and TRBJ2-1; D remains unclear. The CDR3 loop spans 15 amino acids. With 6 bases removed from V and 8 bases from J, the gap between germline ends came to 20 bases. The germline CDR1 and CDR2 sequences are MNHEY and SVGAGI. The CDR3 DNA sequence: TGTGCCAGCAGATCCATCGCCCCTAGTATCCATGAGCAGTTCTTC. The encoded protein is CASRSIAPSIHEQFF.